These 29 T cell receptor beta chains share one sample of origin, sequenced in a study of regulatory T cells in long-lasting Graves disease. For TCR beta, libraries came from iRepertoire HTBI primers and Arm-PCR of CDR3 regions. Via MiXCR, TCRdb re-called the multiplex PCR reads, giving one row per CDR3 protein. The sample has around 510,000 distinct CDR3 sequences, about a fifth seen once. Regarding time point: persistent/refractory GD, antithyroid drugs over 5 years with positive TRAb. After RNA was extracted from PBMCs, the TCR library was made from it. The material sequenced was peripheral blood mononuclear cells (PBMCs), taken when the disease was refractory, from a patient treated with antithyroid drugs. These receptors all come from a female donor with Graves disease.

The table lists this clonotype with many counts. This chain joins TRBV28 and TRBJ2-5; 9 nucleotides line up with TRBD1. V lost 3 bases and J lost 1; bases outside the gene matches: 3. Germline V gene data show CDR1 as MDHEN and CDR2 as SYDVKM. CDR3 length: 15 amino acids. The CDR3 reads CASSFGQGRQETQYF. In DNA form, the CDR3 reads TGTGCCAGCAGTTTTGGACAGGGGCGCCAAGAGACCCAGTACTTC.

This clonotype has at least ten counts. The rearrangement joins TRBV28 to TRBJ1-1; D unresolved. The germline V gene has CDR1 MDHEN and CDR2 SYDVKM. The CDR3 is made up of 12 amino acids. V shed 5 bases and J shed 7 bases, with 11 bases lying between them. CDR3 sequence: CASSLRPVEAFF. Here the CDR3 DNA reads TGTGCCAGCAGTCTCCGGCCGGTTGAAGCTTTCTTT. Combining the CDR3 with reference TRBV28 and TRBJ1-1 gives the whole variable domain DVKVTQSSRYLVKRTGEKVFLECVQDMDHENMFWYRQDPGLGLRLIYFSYDVKMKEKGDIPEGYSVSREKKERFSLILESASTNQTSMYLCASSLRPVEAFFGQGTRLTVV.

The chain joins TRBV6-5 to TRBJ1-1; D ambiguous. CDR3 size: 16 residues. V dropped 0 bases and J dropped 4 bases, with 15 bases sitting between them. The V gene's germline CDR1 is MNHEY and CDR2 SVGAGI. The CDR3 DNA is TGTGCCAGCAGTTACTCGACGAGGGAAGTGGGCACTGAAGCTTTCTTT. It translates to CASSYSTREVGTEAFF.

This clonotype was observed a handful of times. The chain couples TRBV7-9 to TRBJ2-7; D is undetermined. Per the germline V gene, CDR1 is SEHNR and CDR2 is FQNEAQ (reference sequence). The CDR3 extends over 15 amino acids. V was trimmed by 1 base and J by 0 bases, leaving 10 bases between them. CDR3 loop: CASSLDGLSSYEQYF. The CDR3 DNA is TGTGCCAGCAGCTTAGACGGGCTTTCCTCCTACGAGCAGTACTTC. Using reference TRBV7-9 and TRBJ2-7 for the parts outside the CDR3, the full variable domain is DTGVSQNPRHKITKRGQNVTFRCDPISEHNRLYWYRQTLGQGPEFLTYFQNEAQLEKSRLLSDRFSAERPKGSFSTLEIQRTEQGDSAMYLCASSLDGLSSYEQYFGPGTRLTVT.

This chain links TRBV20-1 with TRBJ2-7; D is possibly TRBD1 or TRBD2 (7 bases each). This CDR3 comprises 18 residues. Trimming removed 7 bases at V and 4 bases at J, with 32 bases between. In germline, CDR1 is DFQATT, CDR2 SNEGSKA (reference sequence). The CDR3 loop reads CSGQMEGGSGGGVYEQYF. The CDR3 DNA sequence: TGCAGTGGTCAAATGGAGGGCGGGAGCGGAGGGGGCGTGTACGAGCAGTACTTC.

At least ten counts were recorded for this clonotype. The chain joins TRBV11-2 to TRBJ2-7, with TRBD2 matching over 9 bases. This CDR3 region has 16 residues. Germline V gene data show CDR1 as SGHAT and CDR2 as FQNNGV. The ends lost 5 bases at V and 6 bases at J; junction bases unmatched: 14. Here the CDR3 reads CASSPTSSGTPGEQYF. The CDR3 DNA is TGTGCCAGCAGCCCGACTTCTAGCGGGACGCCCGGCGAGCAGTACTTC.

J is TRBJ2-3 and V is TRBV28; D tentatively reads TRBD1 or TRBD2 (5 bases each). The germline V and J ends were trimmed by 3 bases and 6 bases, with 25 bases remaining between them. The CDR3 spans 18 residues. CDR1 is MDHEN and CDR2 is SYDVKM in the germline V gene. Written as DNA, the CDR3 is TGTGCCAGCAGTTTTAACCGGGACCGTTCAGTTGATAGGGATACGCAGTATTTT. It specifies CASSFNRDRSVDRDTQYF.

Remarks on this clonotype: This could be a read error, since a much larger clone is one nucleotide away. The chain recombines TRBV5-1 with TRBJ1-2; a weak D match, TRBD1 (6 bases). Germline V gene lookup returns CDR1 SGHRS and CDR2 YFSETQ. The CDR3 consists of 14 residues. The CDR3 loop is CAGSNRVGDYGYTF. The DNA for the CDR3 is TGCGCCGGCAGCAACAGGGTTGGGGACTATGGCTACACCTTC. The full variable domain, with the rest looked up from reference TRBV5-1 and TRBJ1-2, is KAGVTQTPRYLIKTRGQQVTLSCSPISGHRSVSWYQQTPGQGLQFLFEYFSETQRNKGNFPGRFSGRQFSNSRSEMNVSTLELGDSALYLCAGSNRVGDYGYTFGSGTRLTVV.

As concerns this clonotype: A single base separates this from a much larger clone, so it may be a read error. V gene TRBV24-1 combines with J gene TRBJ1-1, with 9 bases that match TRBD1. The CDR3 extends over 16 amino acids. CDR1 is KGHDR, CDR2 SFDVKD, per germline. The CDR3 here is CATTTGGLRFITGAFF. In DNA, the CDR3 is TGTGCCACCACCACAGGGGGCCTCCGCTTTATCACTGGAGCTTTCTTT.

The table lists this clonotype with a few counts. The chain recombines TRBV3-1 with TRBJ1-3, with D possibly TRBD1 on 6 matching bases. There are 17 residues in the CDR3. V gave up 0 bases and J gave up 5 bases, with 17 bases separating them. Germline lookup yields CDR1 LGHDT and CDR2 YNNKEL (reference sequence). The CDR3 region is CASSQEVGRGNRNTIYF. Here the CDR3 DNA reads TGTGCCAGCAGCCAAGAGGTCGGCAGGGGCAACCGAAACACCATATATTTT.

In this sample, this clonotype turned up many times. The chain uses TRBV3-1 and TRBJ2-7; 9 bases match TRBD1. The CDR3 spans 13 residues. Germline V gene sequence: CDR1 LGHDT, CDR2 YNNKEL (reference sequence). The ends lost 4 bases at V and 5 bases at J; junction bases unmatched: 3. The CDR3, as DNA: TGTGCCAGCAGCCCGACAGGGGGAGACGAGCAGTACTTC. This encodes CASSPTGGDEQYF.

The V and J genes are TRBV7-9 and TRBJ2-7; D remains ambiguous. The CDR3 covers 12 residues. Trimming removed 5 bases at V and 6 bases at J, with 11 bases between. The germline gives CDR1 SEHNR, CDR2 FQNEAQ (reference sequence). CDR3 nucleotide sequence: TGTGCCAGCAGCCCCTCCTTCCGCGAGCAGTACTTC. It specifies CASSPSFREQYF.

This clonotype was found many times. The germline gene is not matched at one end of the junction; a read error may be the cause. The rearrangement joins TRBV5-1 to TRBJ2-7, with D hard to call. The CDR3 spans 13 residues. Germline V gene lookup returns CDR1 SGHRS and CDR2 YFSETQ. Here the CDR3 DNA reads TGTGCCAGCAGCTTAACGGCAGTCTACGAGCAGTACTTC. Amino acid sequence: CASSLTAVYEQYF.

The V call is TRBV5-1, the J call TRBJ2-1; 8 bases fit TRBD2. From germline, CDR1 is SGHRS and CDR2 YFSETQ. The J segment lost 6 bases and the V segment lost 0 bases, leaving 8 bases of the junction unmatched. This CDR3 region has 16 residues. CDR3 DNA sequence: TGCGCCAGCAGCTTGGAACCCAGCGGGAGCGGCAATGAGCAGTTCTTC. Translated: CASSLEPSGSGNEQFF.

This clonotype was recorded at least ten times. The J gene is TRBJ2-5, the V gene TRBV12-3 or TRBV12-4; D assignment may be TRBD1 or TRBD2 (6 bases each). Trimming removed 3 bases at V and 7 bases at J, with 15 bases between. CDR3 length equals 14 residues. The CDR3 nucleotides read TGTGCCAGCAGTTTGGTAGGGGGGTTTGGGACCCAGTACTTC. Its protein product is CASSLVGGFGTQYF.

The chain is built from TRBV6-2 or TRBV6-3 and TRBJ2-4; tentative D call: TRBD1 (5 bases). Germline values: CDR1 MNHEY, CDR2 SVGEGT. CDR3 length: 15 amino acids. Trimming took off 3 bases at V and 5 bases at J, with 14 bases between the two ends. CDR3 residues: CASSYRQGSENIQYF. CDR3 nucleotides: TGTGCCAGCAGTTATCGGCAGGGTTCTGAAAACATTCAGTACTTC.

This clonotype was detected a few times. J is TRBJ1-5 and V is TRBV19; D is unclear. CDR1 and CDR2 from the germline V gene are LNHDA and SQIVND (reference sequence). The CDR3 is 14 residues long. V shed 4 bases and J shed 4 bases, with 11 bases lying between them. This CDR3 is CASSTGLPNQPQHF. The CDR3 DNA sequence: TGTGCCAGTAGTACTGGGCTACCGAATCAGCCCCAGCATTTT.

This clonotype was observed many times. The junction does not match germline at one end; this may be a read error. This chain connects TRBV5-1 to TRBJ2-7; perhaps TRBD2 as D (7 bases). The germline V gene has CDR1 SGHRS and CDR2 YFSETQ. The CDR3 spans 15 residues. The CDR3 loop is CASSLAGGGGYEQYF. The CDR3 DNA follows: TGTGCCAGCAGCTTAGCTGGAGGGGGGGGGTACGAGCAGTACTTC.

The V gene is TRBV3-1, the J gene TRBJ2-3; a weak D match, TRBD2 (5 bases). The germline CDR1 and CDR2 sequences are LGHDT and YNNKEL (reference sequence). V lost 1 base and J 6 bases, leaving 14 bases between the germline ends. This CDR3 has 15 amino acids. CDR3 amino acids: CASSQVFRGLDTQYF. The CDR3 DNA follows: TGTGCCAGCAGCCAAGTCTTCCGGGGATTGGATACGCAGTATTTT.

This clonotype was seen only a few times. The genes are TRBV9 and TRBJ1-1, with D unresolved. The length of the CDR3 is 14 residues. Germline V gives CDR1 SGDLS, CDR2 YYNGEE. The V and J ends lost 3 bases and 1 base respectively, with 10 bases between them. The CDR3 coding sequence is TGTGCCAGCAGCGCGGGATCTGGGAACACTGAAGCTTTCTTT. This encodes CASSAGSGNTEAFF.

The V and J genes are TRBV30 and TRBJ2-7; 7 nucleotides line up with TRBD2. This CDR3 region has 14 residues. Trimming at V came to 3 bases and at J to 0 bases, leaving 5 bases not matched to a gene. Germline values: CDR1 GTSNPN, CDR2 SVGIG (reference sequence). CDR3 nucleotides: TGTGCCTGGAGAAATCTAGCGGTCTCCTACGAGCAGTACTTC. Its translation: CAWRNLAVSYEQYF.

The DNA for the CDR3 is TGTGCCAGCAGCTTAGTCCCGGAGAACACCGGGGAGCTGTTTTTT. Translated: CASSLVPENTGELFF. J is TRBJ2-2 and V is TRBV13; D uncertain. With 1 base removed from V and 1 base from J, the gap between germline ends came to 7 bases. This CDR3 spans 15 amino acids. Germline-derived CDR1 and CDR2 are PRHDT and FYEKMQ (reference sequence).

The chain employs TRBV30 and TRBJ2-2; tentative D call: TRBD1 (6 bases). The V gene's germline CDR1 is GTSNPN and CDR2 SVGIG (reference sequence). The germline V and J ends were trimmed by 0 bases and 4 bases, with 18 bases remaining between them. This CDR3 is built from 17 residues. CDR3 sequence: CAWSVRRGSMVTGELFF. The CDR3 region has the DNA TGTGCCTGGAGTGTACGAAGGGGGAGTATGGTCACCGGGGAGCTGTTTTTT. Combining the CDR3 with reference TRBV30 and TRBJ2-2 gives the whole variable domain SQTIHQWPATLVQPVGSPLSLECTVEGTSNPNLYWYRQAAGRGLQLLFYSVGIGQISSEVPQNLSASRPQDRQFILSSKKLLLSDSGFYLCAWSVRRGSMVTGELFFGEGSRLTVL.

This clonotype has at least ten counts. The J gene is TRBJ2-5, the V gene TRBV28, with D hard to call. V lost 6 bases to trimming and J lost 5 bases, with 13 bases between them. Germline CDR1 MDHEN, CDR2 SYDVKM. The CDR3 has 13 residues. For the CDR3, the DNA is TGTGCCAGCAGCGTCATGGGATTCGAGACCCAGTACTTC. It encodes CASSVMGFETQYF.

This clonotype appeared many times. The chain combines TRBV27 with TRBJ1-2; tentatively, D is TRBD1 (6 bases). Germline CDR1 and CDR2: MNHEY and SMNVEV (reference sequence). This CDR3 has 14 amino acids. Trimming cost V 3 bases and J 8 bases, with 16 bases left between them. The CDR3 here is CASSFLGAGEGYTF. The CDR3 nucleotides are TGTGCCAGCAGTTTTCTTGGGGCAGGGGAAGGCTACACCTTC.

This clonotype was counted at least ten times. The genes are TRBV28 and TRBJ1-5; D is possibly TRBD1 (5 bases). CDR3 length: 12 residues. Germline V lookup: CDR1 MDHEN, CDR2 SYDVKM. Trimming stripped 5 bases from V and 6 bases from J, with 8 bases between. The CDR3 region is CASSGTGQPQHF. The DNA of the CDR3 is TGTGCCAGCAGTGGGACGGGTCAGCCCCAGCATTTT. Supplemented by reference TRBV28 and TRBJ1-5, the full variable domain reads DVKVTQSSRYLVKRTGEKVFLECVQDMDHENMFWYRQDPGLGLRLIYFSYDVKMKEKGDIPEGYSVSREKKERFSLILESASTNQTSMYLCASSGTGQPQHFGDGTRLSIL.

The chain's CDR3 is CASSLAGHINTGELFF. The CDR3 bases are TGTGCCAGCAGCCTTGCGGGCCACATTAACACCGGGGAGCTGTTTTTT. The rearrangement joins TRBV3-1 to TRBJ2-2; TRBD2 is a possible D gene (5 bases). CDR1 is LGHDT and CDR2 is YNNKEL in the germline V gene (reference sequence). V dropped 4 bases and J dropped 2 bases, with 14 bases sitting between them. This CDR3 comprises 16 residues.

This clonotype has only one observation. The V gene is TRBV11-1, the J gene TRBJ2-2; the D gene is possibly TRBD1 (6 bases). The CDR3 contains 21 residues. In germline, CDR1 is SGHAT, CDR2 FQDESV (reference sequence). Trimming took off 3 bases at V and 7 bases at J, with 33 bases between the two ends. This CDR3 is CASSLPRAVLQGKNMGGELFF. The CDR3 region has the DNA TGTGCCAGCAGCTTGCCTCGAGCAGTTCTCCAGGGGAAAAATATGGGCGGGGAGCTGTTTTTT.

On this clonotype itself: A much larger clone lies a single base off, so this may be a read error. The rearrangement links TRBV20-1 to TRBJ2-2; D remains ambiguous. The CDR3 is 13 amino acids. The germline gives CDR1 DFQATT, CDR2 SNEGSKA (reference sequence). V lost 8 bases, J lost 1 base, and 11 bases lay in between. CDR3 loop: CSSHEVNTGELFF. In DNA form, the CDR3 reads TGCAGTTCGCACGAGGTGAACACCGGGGAGCTGTTTTTT.